The source of this TCR beta chain is a study of shared clonotypes between healthy human individuals (TCRdb year 2020). As for the study more broadly: The cohort included a few men and a couple of women between 18 and 49 years of age. To estimate repertoire size and how much clonotypes are shared between individuals, the study performed deep sequencing of blood TCR repertoires from roughly five healthy adults. For each donor, CD4 naive and CD4 memory were each given three plates, CD8 naive was given two plates, and CD8 memory was given one plate. Libraries were prepared and TCR repertoires were sequenced by different laboratories using diverse techniques, in order to increase sequencing depth and limit assay-specific biases. Per donor, leukapheresis produced somewhere between about 0.8 and 9 billion PBMCs. What the research found in general, with its limitations: Naive subsets generally had larger estimated clonotype richness than memory subsets. Across several donors, about 4.5% of naive CD4, approximately 3.6% of naive CD8, about 2.3% of memory CD4, and about 0.44% of memory CD8 clonotypes were shared. Even with the large sequencing depth, rarefaction of the sorted-subset datasets indicated that sequencing was incomplete. Because the study included only a small number of donors, the genetic and exposure-history diversity represented was limited. Compared with non-shared clonotypes, the clonotypes found in all four sorted-subset donors had higher generation probabilities. Sampling was limited to blood, and TCR repertoires in tissue likely differ from TCR repertoires in blood. Pairwise subsampling led to the expectation that sequencing depth would affect the degree of clonotype sharing among donors.

TCR CDR3 regions were amplified from genomic DNA by multiplex PCR using the deep immunoSEQ assay. Extracted genomic DNA from each cell subset was distributed evenly across all wells of several immunoSEQ 96-well plates, and each plate was treated as a replicate. For sorted subsets, each replicate PCR was loaded with about 0.2 ug genomic DNA, equivalent to roughly 30,000 T cell genomes. The purified libraries were quantified using a Qubit 3.0 fluorometer, sized with a Bioanalyzer 2100, and then quantified again using the KAPA Library Quantification kit. A separate single-read 150-cycle Illumina NextSeq 550 flow cell was used to sequence each immunoSEQ 96-well plate. Per the source publication's procedure: The immunoSEQ output contained only junctional sequences without quality scores, so filtering could not match that applied to full-length reads. Sequences were annotated with PyIR, a Python wrapper for IgBLAST v1.9, using IMGT germline references to assign V/J genes and CDR3. Any read was removed if the V/J assignment was weak (E-value above 1e-6), the CDR3 was missing, or the read contained stop codons, out-of-frame junctions, or ambiguous translated residues. V3J clonotypes were defined as sequences sharing an identical inferred V gene, J gene, and CDR3 amino acid sequence. To compute the percentage overlap between repertoires, the number of shared unique clonotypes was divided by the size of the smaller repertoire. Three approaches were used to assess repertoire richness: RTK rarefaction, the Chao1 estimator, and Recon v2.1 estimates of unobserved clonotypes. For all TCRbeta clonotypes obtained by the gDNA method from a few donors, generation probabilities were computed with OLGA. The source is immuneACCESS, and TCRdb retained only in-frame sequences with V and J called. Part of the clones is not carried over; for the studies checked, unresolved V genes explain less than half of this, and the remainder is unexplained. The V and J calls and the clone size are those of that table, but D and trimming were determined from the DNA. Recorded for this sample are 1,500,000 or so clones; around 98.5% of them occurred a single time. Around 0.33% of the sample goes to the ten largest clones.

The donors were healthy, HIV-negative adults who had no recently reported acute infections or vaccinations. Every donor was a Caucasian adult residing in Nashville, Tennessee, USA. CD4+ T cells were enriched through magnetic negative selection, after which naive cells were positively selected on CD45RA and the remaining negative fraction served as the memory subset. Blood was obtained by leukapheresis, after which PBMCs were separated by Ficoll-Histopaque density gradient centrifugation and cryopreserved in liquid nitrogen vapor phase. Analytical flow cytometry was used to check the purity and quantity of each magnetically sorted T cell population. Genomic DNA was isolated from every sorted fraction and measured by UV absorbance on a Nanodrop 2000c. Inclusive of the bounding cysteine and phenylalanine, the CDR3 is 14 residues long. This entry keeps only the CDR3 DNA: 42 bases, framed from base 1. V was cut back by 8 bases and J by 9 bases, leaving a gap of 19 bases between them. Via the germline V gene, CDR1 is SNHLY and CDR2 FYNNEI.

A note on this clone: This receptor's antigen is unknown. Per-base quality was not reported, and no clone a single base away is much larger than it.

Sequencing was performed on naive CD4+ T cells sorted from blood. The cell subset or site label here, explained by the study, means: CD45RA+ positively selected. The chain is assembled from TRBV2 and TRBJ2-2; the D gene could be TRBD1 or TRBD2, each one agreeing over 5 bases. The TCR comes from a man aged 25 to 40 in good health. The CDR3 reads CASGGWGRVRELFF. The bases read TGTGCCAGCGGGGGTTGGGGCCGGGTAAGGGAGCTGTTTTTT.